Sequencing of this T cell receptor beta chain was carried out in a study of T cell responses to AZD1222 COVID-19 vaccine. In regard to this clone: As yet, its antigen is unknown.

Study observations and caveats: White British people made up most donors, females outnumbered males, and clonal diversity was possibly underestimated. Rises in breadth and depth of Spike-specific TCRs came after two AZD1222 doses. Only a handful of AZD1222 recipients tested seropositive at baseline.

Measured with immunoSEQ multiplex PCR; TCRdb has only the in-frame clones, and not every one. The sample lists roughly 93,000 clones, about 90% occurring once. V trimming: 7 bases; J trimming: 5 bases; junction bases outside the gene matches: 16. This CDR3 region has 17 residues. In germline, CDR1 is PRHDT, CDR2 FYEKMQ (reference sequence). The chain has TRBV13 and TRBJ2-1; 8 bases map to TRBD2. The sample here was peripheral blood, taken on day 0 of MenACWY control vaccination. The TCR comes from an adult in good health. The CDR3: CASILSKGIAGNNEQFF. The CDR3 coding sequence is TGTGCCAGCATCCTAAGCAAGGGGATAGCGGGAAACAATGAGCAGTTCTTC.